The clone carrying this T cell receptor (beta chain) was counted only a few times. Per the original methods: Nucleated cell number was recorded as an estimate derived from reference gene primer amplification. TCRdb's table, derived via immunoSEQ multiplex PCR, lists solely in-frame clones and lacks some. V and J calls and clone size are as listed in that table; D and trimming were resolved from the DNA. The sample includes about 49,000 clones, roughly 79% of them seen just once. Patients at the Seattle site were enrolled during active infection and followed longitudinally. These data come from a study of blood T cell repertoires in COVID-19. Study-level background: Sources were T cells, B-cell-depleted T cells, or PBMCs; the material itself was cDNA or gDNA.

The CDR3 runs 14 residues. Per germline, CDR1 MDHEN and CDR2 SYDVKM. V lost 4 bases to trimming and J lost 6 bases; unmatched junction nucleotides: 4. This sequence was found in a woman of 80 years or more with COVID-19, enrolled during active disease. The source material was peripheral blood. This chain joins TRBV28 and TRBJ1-5, with 9 bases that match TRBD1. Here the CDR3 reads CASSWDRAVQPQHF. The CDR3 DNA reads TGTGCCAGCAGTTGGGACAGGGCGGTTCAGCCCCAGCATTTT. The full variable domain, rest sourced from reference TRBV28 and TRBJ1-5, is DVKVTQSSRYLVKRTGEKVFLECVQDMDHENMFWYRQDPGLGLRLIYFSYDVKMKEKGDIPEGYSVSREKKERFSLILESASTNQTSMYLCASSWDRAVQPQHFGDGTRLSIL.